The entry below describes one T cell receptor (beta chain). Its antigen remains unidentified. Base qualities are not at hand, and no much larger clone is one base apart. The library was prepared using the immunoSEQ multiplex PCR assay. For the multiplex PCR, a mixture combining 60 forward primers for TCR Vbeta segments and 13 reverse primers for TCR Jbeta segments was used. A multiplex PCR assay on genomic DNA amplified the CDR3 region of rearranged TCR beta genes. On the Illumina HiSeq System, the amplified TCR beta libraries were sequenced as 87-base-pair reads. Processing in the source paper ran as follows. A later analysis counted about 76 million unique TCR beta chains across the approximately 700 repertoires, and 9.5 million to 11 million of these chains were shared by at least two donors. To remove PCR and sequencing errors, raw reads were error-corrected and collapsed into unique sequences using a nearest-neighbor algorithm that merged closely related sequences. To assign V, D and J gene segments, CDR3 sequences were aligned to IMGT reference sequences. For a sequence to be retained, a match of at least six nucleotides to both a V gene segment and a J gene segment was required. A rearrangement counted as productive if the CDR3 had no stop codons and remained in frame with V and J, and every other rearrangement counted as non-productive. Following IMGT convention, CDR3 was defined as the stretch from the second conserved V-encoded cysteine to the conserved J-encoded phenylalanine. In an earlier analysis of around 540 of the donors, sequences lacking an unambiguous match to a single V gene segment were excluded. In an earlier analysis of around 600 of the donors, V segments were called functional above 56.7% productive rearrangements and were called segregating when the between-donor standard deviation exceeded 5%. A statistical classification framework was developed to diagnose cytomegalovirus status using the catalog of TCR beta chain sequences. V and J gene assignment, in a later analysis, came from comparing TCR nucleotide sequences with IMGT/GENE-DB human TR gene sequences. A later analysis assigned CDR3 sequences and most-parsimonious VDJ recombination scenarios with the TCRdist pipeline. A later analysis defined each TCR beta chain by its CDR3 amino acid sequence plus V-gene family, and excluded reads lacking a unique V-gene family. As a way to deal with suspected cross-contamination and a sequencing artifact, a later analysis dropped hundreds of nucleotide sequences that were highly shared and had low generation probability. In a later analysis, a clonal expansion index for each public chain was calculated from normalized within-repertoire ranks of inferred template counts. In a later analysis, generation probabilities were computed with a VDJ recombination model fitted to out-of-frame rearrangements, and the resulting probabilities were checked against IGoR. Hypergeometric tests were used in a later analysis to score TCR-TCR, TCR-HLA and TCR-CMV co-occurrence, with a repertoire-size bias correction applied to the TCR pairs. False discovery rates were estimated in a later analysis by permuting HLA or CMV assignments 20 times. A later analysis grouped co-occurring TCRs with DBSCAN, adding TCRdist sequence similarity when clustering within HLA-allele-positive subsets. Repertoires with fewer than 30,000 or more than 120,000 public chains were left out of co-occurrence clustering, as were a few repertoires with anomalous nucleotide sharing. In its TCRdb copy, this immuneACCESS table keeps in-frame sequences only and misses some clones. Where compared with another copy, unresolved V genes explain less than half of these, and the others have no known cause. Clone size and V and J calls were adopted from that table, with D and trimming inferred from the DNA. This sample gives about 120,000 clones in total; over 75% of them show up just once. Together, the top ten hold around 3.9% of the sample.

The cohort comprised 710 or so healthy bone marrow donors. At the time of sampling, every cohort member was nominally healthy, though immune exposures that went unrecorded were likely present. Of the 650 to 700 cohort members, about 280 had positive CMV serostatus and just over 350 had negative CMV serostatus, and CMV serostatus was not recorded for the donor. Each donor provided a peripheral blood sample, and peripheral blood mononuclear cells were used for TCR beta sequencing. The Qiagen DNeasy Blood Extraction Kit was used to extract genomic DNA from the blood cell samples. Its CDR3 holds 14 amino acids, cysteine through phenylalanine. Here the CDR3 DNA is all that survives: 42 bases in frame from base 1. The junction shows trimming of 5 bases on V and 6 bases on J, and the gene matches do not reach 7 bases of it. Per the germline V gene, SGHTA is the CDR1 and FQGNSA is the CDR2. The data originate from a study of cytomegalovirus exposure and HLA in healthy donors (TCRdb year 2017). Some background on the complete study: According to an earlier analysis of 587 of the donors, about 179 million T cells yielded some 110 million unique TCR beta sequences and about 300 Gb of sequence data. In the later analysis, no new phenotypic data were used to find candidate immune exposures; instead, reliance was placed on TCR beta sequences and their occurrence across donors. Every discovery cohort repertoire had been produced on one sequencing platform. A separate validation cohort of about 110 different subjects was used in addition to the roughly 620-subject first cohort. Several DR-DQ haplotypes were treated as single units for association and clustering because of strong linkage in the cohort. An earlier analysis of fewer than 700 of the donors applied high-throughput TCR beta sequencing to assess whether each TCR beta V gene segment acted as functional or pseudogenic. To predict cytomegalovirus infection status, the study brought together high-throughput TCR immunosequencing, statistical association of individual TCRs with disease status, and machine learning. Class I and class II HLA loci were covered by the typing at four-digit resolution. Typing coverage differed by locus: A, B, C, DRB1 and DQB1 were typed in roughly 620-630 donors, DQA1 in about 500, DPA1 in some 600, and DPB1 in 400 to 480. The study was designed to test whether signatures of past pathogen exposure could be identified by cataloging public T cell receptors. Donor age, sex, ethnicity and CMV serostatus were collected together with the repertoire data. Roughly 300 gigabases of sequencing data and 78 million or so unique TCR sequences were included in an early release covering over 600 HLA-typed donors. Using immunosequencing, the study profiled T cell repertoires from about 620 subjects and related those repertoires to cytomegalovirus serostatus. Genome-wide SNP genotypes for about 60% of the 666 donors were used in a later genetic analysis, which treated that subset as a discovery cohort. Of the 350 to 400 genotyped donors, around 81% fell in the genetic ancestry cluster associated with self-reported Caucasian donors. To study patterns of TCR occurrence, a later analysis re-analyzed previously published TCR beta repertoires from 600 to 750 donors and added high-resolution HLA genotyping. Among roughly 400 genotyped donors of the cohort, an average of around 240,000 unique TCR beta nucleotide sequences was sequenced per donor, of which roughly 17% were non-productive. Paper-wide results and their limitations: Most TCR sequences were observed very rarely across donors, whereas some public TCRs were present in many individuals. The study gave a list of 150 to 200 TCR beta chains associated with cytomegalovirus. A group of highly shared sequence variants was considered likely to be a technical artifact of the sequencing pipeline. HLA typing was unavailable for some donors at each locus, so association tests used only the typed subset. Correlated functional status among segregating V segments might reflect linkage disequilibrium, but an unknown experimental factor could not be ruled out. An association between a missense DCLRE1C variant and V-gene and J-gene trimming of TCR beta chains was found in a later genetic analysis and replicated in an independent cohort. A later genetic analysis reported fewer N-insertions in productive TCRs among donors in an Asian-associated ancestry cluster than the approximately 700-donor mean. In both the original and validation cohorts, the classifier was reported to diagnose cytomegalovirus status with high specificity and sensitivity. Some IMGT-functional V segments, including TRBV6-2 and TRBV6-3, could not be distinguished by the 87-base-pair reads and were therefore excluded. The authors suggested that the approach could potentially be generalized to other disease states and immunological phenotypes. In an earlier analysis of about 550 of the donors, most TCR beta V segments were observed in productive rearrangements about 87% or about 30% of the time, broadly matching IMGT annotations. The only immune exposure information available for the cohort was CMV serostatus. A later analysis found that TCR association rates varied across HLA loci, with DRB1 alleles showing the most associated TCRs and HLA-C alleles the fewest. Several of the top co-occurrence clusters appeared to be linked to parvovirus B19, influenza, CMV and Epstein-Barr virus, according to a later analysis. A later analysis found that HLA-associated TCR beta chains were more clonally expanded and had lower generation probabilities than equally common non-associated chains. Sequencing depth was assumed to be roughly uniform across donors in the presence/absence analyses, though that assumption may not hold. This cohort had only TCR beta chains sequenced, and the lack of alpha or paired-chain data limited which features could be detected. When HLA alleles, especially DR and DQ, strongly co-occurred, TCR associations were difficult to assign to individual alleles. The earlier analysis of almost 600 of the donors excluded seventeen rarely observed V segments, including chromosome 9 orphons, because counts were too low. In a later analysis, some 18,000 TCR beta sequences were associated with specific HLA alleles at a false discovery rate of 0.05. A later analysis found that most CMV-associated TCR beta chains appeared HLA-restricted, with HLA associations seemingly driven largely by CMV exposure. Three of the identified cytomegalovirus-associated TCR beta chains were confirmed in vitro to be specific for cytomegalovirus antigens. A further reported finding was that TCR beta sequences accurately predicted the HLA-A and HLA-B alleles for most subjects in the first cohort.

What was sequenced was PBMCs. The rearrangement combines TRBV7-2 with TRBJ1-1, and TRBD1 matches 9 of the central bases. This clonotype originated in a human donor in good health. Read as DNA, the sequence is TGTGCCAGCAGCCTCAACAGGGGGCTGTCTGAAGCTTTCTTT. Its translation reads: CASSLNRGLSEAFF.